This T cell receptor (beta chain) was documented in a study of siplizumab effects on memory and regulatory T cells. To note about this clone: Its antigen is unidentified.

Profiling relied on immunoSEQ multiplex PCR, and the TCRdb table lists in-frame clones only, not all of them. In the table there are about 100,000 clones, approximately 94% of which are singletons. Study-level points and caveats: With siplizumab, Treg-derived clones averaged approximately 66% of mappable alloreactive CD4+ clones, versus approximately 29% in controls. With siplizumab, cumulative frequency of CD4+ memory-derived alloreactive sequences dropped significantly. Unstimulated naive T cells seemed to show more diversity than memory cells did, and they also seemed to be among the major contributors to the alloresponse.

Trimming shortened V by 1 base and J by 8 bases, and 14 bases separated the two germline ends. Germline loops: CDR1 MNHNS, CDR2 SASEGT. This CDR3 contains 15 residues. The chain employs TRBV6-1 and TRBJ1-4; possible D gene TRBD1, 6 bases. Input material: Tregs sorted from blood. The sequence was collected from a human donor in good health. The CDR3: CASSEVQGFGEKLFF. The CDR3 DNA follows: TGTGCCAGCAGTGAAGTACAGGGTTTTGGGGAAAAACTGTTTTTT.